The 5 T cell receptor beta chains in this list originate from one sample, sequenced in a study of shared clonotypes between healthy human individuals. The table came from immunoSEQ multiplex PCR; TCRdb's copy has only in-frame clones and leaves some out. The data hold roughly 2 million clones, with over 85% observed a single time. Naive CD8 cells lacked CD45RO, underwent positive selection for CCR7 and left out terminally differentiated effector memory CD45RA+ cells. Specimen: naive CD8+ T cells sorted from blood. These receptors came from a man between 18 and 29 years old in good health.

The J gene is TRBJ2-7, the V gene TRBV7-2; possible D gene TRBD2, 6 bases. V was pared by 1 base and J by 6 bases, with 16 bases between. From germline, CDR1 is SGHTA and CDR2 FQGNSA. This CDR3 is built from 15 residues. The CDR3 coding sequence is TGTGCCAGCAGCTTAGTACGTCTCGGCGGGACCGAGCAGTACTTC. As protein: CASSLVRLGGTEQYF. Full variable domain (remainder filled in from reference TRBV7-2 and TRBJ2-7): GAGVSQSPSNKVTEKGKDVELRCDPISGHTALYWYRQSLGQGLEFLIYFQGNSAPDKSGLPSDRFSAERTGGSVSTLTIQRTQQEDSAVYLCASSLVRLGGTEQYFGPGTRLTVT.

On this clone itself: The same CDR3 arises from other DNA sequences in this sample as well. The V gene is TRBV2, the J gene TRBJ2-7; D is perhaps TRBD2 (6 bases). The germline CDR1 and CDR2 sequences are SNHLY and FYNNEI. The CDR3 contains 14 residues. The ends were cut back, 2 bases at V and 3 bases at J, with 11 bases in the middle. CDR3 nucleotides: TGTGCCAGCAGTGAATACGCGGGGAGCTACGAGCAGTACTTC. Translated: CASSEYAGSYEQYF.

This CDR3 is CSVLGAGSSYEQYF. CDR3 sequence (DNA): TGCAGCGTTTTAGGGGCGGGGAGCTCCTACGAGCAGTACTTC. The chain employs TRBV29-1 and TRBJ2-7; D perhaps matches TRBD2 (6 bases). Per the germline V gene, CDR1 is SQVTM and CDR2 is ANQGSEA. Trimming shortened V by 5 bases and J by 0 bases, and 14 bases separated the two germline ends. The CDR3 has 14 residues.

In DNA, the CDR3 is TGTGCCAGCAGCTCCTTCGGCTCCTACGAGCAGTACTTC. As protein: CASSSFGSYEQYF. The chain is built from TRBV14 and TRBJ2-7; D uncertain. The CDR3 loop spans 13 amino acids. V shed 5 bases and J shed 0 bases, with 8 bases lying between them. Germline assignment: CDR1 SGHDN and CDR2 FVKESK. Based on the CDR3 plus reference TRBV14 and TRBJ2-7, the full variable domain is EAGVTQFPSHSVIEKGQTVTLRCDPISGHDNLYWYRRVMGKEIKFLLHFVKESKQDESGMPNNRFLAERTGGTYSTLKVQPAELEDSGVYFCASSSFGSYEQYFGPGTRLTVT.

The V call is TRBV14, the J call TRBJ1-2, with 10 bases identical to TRBD1. The CDR3 contains 14 residues. Germline CDR1 SGHDN, CDR2 FVKESK. The V segment lost 4 bases and the J segment 8 bases; nucleotides outside the gene matches: 7. DNA for the CDR3: TGTGCCAGCAGCCGAAGGACAGGGGGGATGGGCTACACCTTC. Residues: CASSRRTGGMGYTF.